This TCR beta chain was obtained from a study of CD8 T cells in Susac syndrome. Whole-study findings and limits: As the study acknowledged, the number of individuals in its TCR sequencing and HLA analysis was relatively small.

This CDR3 is 13 amino acids long. Germline CDR1 and CDR2: MDHEN and SYDVKM. Trimming shortened V by 7 bases and J by 2 bases, and 9 bases separated the two germline ends. An amount of RNA that ranged from roughly 0.45 to 1 ug was reverse transcribed with random hexamers. The amplification used immunoSEQ multiplex PCR on TCR beta CDR3; it spanned 54 Vbeta and 13 Jbeta. TCRdb processed the immunoSEQ multiplex PCR reads anew with MiXCR; each CDR3 protein has one entry. The sample includes about 120,000 distinct CDR3 sequences, roughly 94% seen only once; the top ten take around 0.12%. Concerning this clonotype itself: No antigen is known for it.

The sequence derives from a human donor with multiple sclerosis. Sequencing input: CD4+ T cells from PBMCs. The rearrangement uses TRBV28 and TRBJ1-5; no reliable D call. CDR3 protein: CASNLDRNQPQHF. The DNA of the CDR3 is TGTGCCAGCAACCTGGACCGCAATCAGCCCCAGCATTTT.